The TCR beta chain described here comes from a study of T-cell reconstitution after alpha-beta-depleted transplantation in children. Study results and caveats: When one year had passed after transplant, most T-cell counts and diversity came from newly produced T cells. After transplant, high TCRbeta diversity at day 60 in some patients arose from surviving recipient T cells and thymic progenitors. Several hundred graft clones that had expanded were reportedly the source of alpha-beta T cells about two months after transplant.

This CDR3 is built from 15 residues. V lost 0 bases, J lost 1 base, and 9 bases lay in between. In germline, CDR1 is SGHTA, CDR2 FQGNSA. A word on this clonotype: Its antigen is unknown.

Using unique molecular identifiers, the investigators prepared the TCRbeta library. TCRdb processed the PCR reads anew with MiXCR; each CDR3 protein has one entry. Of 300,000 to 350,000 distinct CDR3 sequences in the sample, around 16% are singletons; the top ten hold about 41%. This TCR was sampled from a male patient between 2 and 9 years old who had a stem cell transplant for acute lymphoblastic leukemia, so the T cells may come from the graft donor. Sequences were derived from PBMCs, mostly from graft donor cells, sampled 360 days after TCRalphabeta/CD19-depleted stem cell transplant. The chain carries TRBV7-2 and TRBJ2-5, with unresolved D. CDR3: CASSLAGLPQETQYF. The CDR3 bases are TGTGCCAGCAGCTTAGCGGGCCTGCCCCAAGAGACCCAGTACTTC.